The T cell receptor (beta chain) described here comes from a study of shared clonotypes between healthy human individuals. General study points: Shared clonotypes across all four donors exceeded non-shared ones in generation probability. A handful of donors shared around 5% of their naive CD4 clonotypes.

This clone occurred a few times. Its specificity is not known. CDR3 size: 14 residues. Per germline, CDR1 SGHNT and CDR2 YYREEE (reference sequence). V dropped 0 bases and J dropped 5; count of bases not matched to a gene: 4. The study ran the assay at deep level. Roughly 200 ng DNA, tens of thousands of T cell genomes, went into each sorted-subset replicate PCR. The data were produced by immunoSEQ multiplex PCR, yet TCRdb's version contains in-frame clones alone and is incomplete. The data contain millions of clones, roughly 95% of them singletons. This clonotype originated in a man aged 18 to 30 in good health. The chain combines TRBV5-4 with TRBJ2-5; 7 nucleotides match TRBD2. Sequencing was performed on naive CD4+ T cells sorted from blood. Subset described: CD45RA+ positively selected. DNA for the CDR3: TGTGCCAGCAGCTTGGTCGGGGGGTTGGAGACCCAGTACTTC. It is translated as CASSLVGGLETQYF. The full variable domain, its missing parts supplied by reference TRBV5-4 and TRBJ2-5, is ETGVTQSPTHLIKTRGQQVTLRCSSQSGHNTVSWYQQALGQGPQFIFQYYREEENGRGNFPPRFSGLQFPNYSSELNVNALELDDSALYLCASSLVGGLETQYFGPGTRLLVL.